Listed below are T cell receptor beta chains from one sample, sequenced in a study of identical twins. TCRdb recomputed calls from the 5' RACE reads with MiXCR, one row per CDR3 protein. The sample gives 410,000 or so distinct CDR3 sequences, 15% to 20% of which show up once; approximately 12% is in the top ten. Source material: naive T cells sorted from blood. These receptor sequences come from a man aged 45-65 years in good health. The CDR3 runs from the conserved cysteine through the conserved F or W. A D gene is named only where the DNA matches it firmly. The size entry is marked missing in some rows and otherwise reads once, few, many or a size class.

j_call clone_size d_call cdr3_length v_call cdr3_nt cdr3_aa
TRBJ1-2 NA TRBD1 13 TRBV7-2 TGTGCCAGCAGCTTACTACAGGGGGCAGGTTACACCTTC CASSLLQGAGYTF
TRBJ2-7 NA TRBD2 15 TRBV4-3 TGCGCCAGCAGCCAGCGAGCGGGAGGCCCCTACGAGCAGTACTTC CASSQRAGGPYEQYF
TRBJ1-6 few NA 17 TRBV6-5 TGTGCCAGCAGTTACTCTTGGGAGAGCTCCTATAATTCACCCCTCCACTTT CASSYSWESSYNSPLHF
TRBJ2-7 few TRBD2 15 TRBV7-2 TGTGCCAGCAGCGAGACTAGCGGGAGACGCTACGAGCAGTACTTC CASSETSGRRYEQYF
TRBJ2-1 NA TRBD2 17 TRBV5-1 TGCGCCAGCAGCTTGGAGCGTTTGGGTAGCGGGAGCTATGAGCAGTTCTTC CASSLERLGSGSYEQFF
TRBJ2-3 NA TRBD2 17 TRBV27 TGTGCCAGCAGTTTTTCCCTGCGGTTAGCGGGAACAGATACGCAGTATTTT CASSFSLRLAGTDTQYF
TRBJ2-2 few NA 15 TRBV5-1 TGCGCCAGCAGCTTGAGCCAGAAAAACACCGGGGAGCTGTTTTTT CASSLSQKNTGELFF
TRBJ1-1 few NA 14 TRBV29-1 TGCAGCGTCAGGGGAACGAGCCGTGCCACTGAAGCTTTCTTT CSVRGTSRATEAFF
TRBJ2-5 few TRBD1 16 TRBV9 TGTGCCAGCAGCGTAGGGAGACAGGGGGATCGAGAGACCCAGTACTTC CASSVGRQGDRETQYF
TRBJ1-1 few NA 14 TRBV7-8 TGTGCCAGCAGCTTAGTCCGAAGCAACACTGAAGCTTTCTTT CASSLVRSNTEAFF
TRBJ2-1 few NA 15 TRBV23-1 TGCGCCAGCAGTCAATCGAAACAGGGTTTTGGTGAGCAGTTCTTC CASSQSKQGFGEQFF
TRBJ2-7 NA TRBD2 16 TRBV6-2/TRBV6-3 TGTGCCAGCAGCCAGCCCACTAGCGGGAGGGCCTACGAGCAGTACTTC CASSQPTSGRAYEQYF
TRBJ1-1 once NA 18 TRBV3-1 TGTGCCAGCAGCCGATCGTTTAACAGGGTTTCTGAAAACACTGAAGCTTTCTTT CASSRSFNRVSENTEAFF
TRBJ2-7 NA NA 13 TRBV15 TGTGCCACCAGCACACGACTGAACTACGAGCAGTACTTC CATSTRLNYEQYF
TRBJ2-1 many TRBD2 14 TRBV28 TGTGCCAGCAGTTTTAGCGGGAGGGCCAATGAGCAGTTCTTC CASSFSGRANEQFF
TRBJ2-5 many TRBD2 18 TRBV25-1 TGTGCCAGCATCCAAGGGCTAGCGGAGGAAGCATATGAGGAGACCCAGTACTTC CASIQGLAEEAYEETQYF
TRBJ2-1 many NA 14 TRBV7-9 TGTGCCAGCAGCCGCGGACTGCTAGACAATGAGCAGTTCTTC CASSRGLLDNEQFF
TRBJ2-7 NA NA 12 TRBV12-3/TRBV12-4 TGTGCCAGCAGTCATTCCCGGGACGAGCAGTACTTC CASSHSRDEQYF
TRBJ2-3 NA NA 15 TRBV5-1 TGCGCCAGCAGCAAGGGGACCCGATTCACAGATACGCAGTATTTT CASSKGTRFTDTQYF
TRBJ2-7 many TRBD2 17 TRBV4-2 TGTGCCAGCAGCCACGGGGATCCACTAGCGGGAAGGTACGAGCAGTACTTC CASSHGDPLAGRYEQYF
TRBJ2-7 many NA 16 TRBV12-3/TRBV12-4 TGTGCCAGCAGTTTAGGAGGCGGGCCTCAAGCCTACGAGCAGTACTTC CASSLGGGPQAYEQYF
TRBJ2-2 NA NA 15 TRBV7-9 TGTGCCAGCAGCTCATCGAACCAGGGCACCGGGGAGCTGTTTTTT CASSSSNQGTGELFF
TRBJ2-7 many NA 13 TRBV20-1 TGCAGTGCTCCATACGGACTTGGCTACGAGCAGTACTTC CSAPYGLGYEQYF
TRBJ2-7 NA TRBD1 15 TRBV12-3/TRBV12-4 TGTGCCAGCAGCTCCCGGGACAGGGCCGCCTACGAGCAGTACTTC CASSSRDRAAYEQYF